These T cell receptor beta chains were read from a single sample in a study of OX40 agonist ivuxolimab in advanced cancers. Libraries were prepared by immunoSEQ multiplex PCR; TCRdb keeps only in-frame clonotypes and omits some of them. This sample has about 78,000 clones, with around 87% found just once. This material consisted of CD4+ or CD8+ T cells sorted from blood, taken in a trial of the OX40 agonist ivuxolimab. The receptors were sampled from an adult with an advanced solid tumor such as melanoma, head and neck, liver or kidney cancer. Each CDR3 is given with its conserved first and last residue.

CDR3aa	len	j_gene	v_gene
CASSGTQGGTGELFF	15	TRBJ2-2	TRBV9
CSALDQGTQYF	11	TRBJ2-5	TRBV20-1
CASSSFSGLTYEQYF	15	TRBJ2-7	TRBV18
CASLRGETVNTGELFF	16	TRBJ2-2	TRBV2
CASSPPDRIDTQYF	14	TRBJ2-3	TRBV25-1
CASSLTGIYYEQYF	14	TRBJ2-7	TRBV18
CASSLGANYGYTF	13	TRBJ1-2	TRBV14
CASSLKGSGSYNEQFF	16	TRBJ2-1	TRBV7-6
CASSLGTTLDTQYF	14	TRBJ2-3	TRBV7-9
CASSLSGGYGYTF	13	TRBJ1-2	TRBV7-9
CASSHSLGEQFF	12	TRBJ2-1	TRBV7-8
CASSPRAESYEQYF	14	TRBJ2-7	TRBV5-1
CASSIGQGENYGYTF	15	TRBJ1-2	TRBV4-2
CASSPGRGYLHNEQFF	16	TRBJ2-1	TRBV19
CASSLEALNTEAFF	14	TRBJ1-1	TRBV5-1
CASSNVPGQGGETQYF	16	TRBJ2-5	TRBV25-1
CASSLSPTGGPNEQFF	16	TRBJ2-1	TRBV5-1
CASSPQGFGSYEQYF	15	TRBJ2-7	TRBV9
CASSQERSQGWETQYF	16	TRBJ2-5	TRBV4-3